This T cell receptor beta chain is from a study of shared clonotypes between healthy human individuals. Per the original methods: Because ImmunoSEQ provided only junction sequences with no quality scores, the filtering differed. Measured with immunoSEQ multiplex PCR; TCRdb has only the in-frame clones, and not every one. V and J calls and clone size are copied from that table; D and trimming were computed from the DNA. The sample has more than 2 million clones, over 85% seen once. Naive CD8 populations comprised CD45RO-negative cells positively selected for CCR7, excluding terminally differentiated effector memory CD45RA+ cells. There are 15 residues in the CDR3. Germline values: CDR1 SGDLS, CDR2 YYNGEE. V was trimmed by 1 base and J by 4 bases, leaving 14 bases between them.

The sequence derives from a man aged 18 to 35 in good health. Some clones in this sample may be carry-over from other donors' samples. Sample: naive CD8+ T cells from PBMCs. The chain links TRBV9 to TRBJ1-2, with D unresolved. The CDR3 DNA reads TGTGCCAGCAGCGTATCGGGGAAGCCTAGCTATGGCTACACCTTC. Protein: CASSVSGKPSYGYTF.